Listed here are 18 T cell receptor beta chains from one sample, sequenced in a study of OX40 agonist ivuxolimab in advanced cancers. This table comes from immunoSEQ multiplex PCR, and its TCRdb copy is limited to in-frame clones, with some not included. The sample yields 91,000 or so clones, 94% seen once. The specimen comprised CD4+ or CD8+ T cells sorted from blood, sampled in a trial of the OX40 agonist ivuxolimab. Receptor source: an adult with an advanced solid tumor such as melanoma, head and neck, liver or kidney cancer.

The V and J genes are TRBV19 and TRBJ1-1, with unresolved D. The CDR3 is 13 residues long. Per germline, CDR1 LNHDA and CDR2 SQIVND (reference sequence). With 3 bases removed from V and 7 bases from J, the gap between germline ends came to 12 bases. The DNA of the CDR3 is TGTGCCAGTAGTATCAGTTGGGATGTTGAAGCTTTCTTT. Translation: CASSISWDVEAFF. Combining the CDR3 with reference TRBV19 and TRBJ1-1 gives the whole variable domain DGGITQSPKYLFRKEGQNVTLSCEQNLNHDAMYWYRQDPGQGLRLIYYSQIVNDFQKGDIAEGYSVSREKKESFPLTVTSAQKNPTAFYLCASSISWDVEAFFGQGTRLTVV.

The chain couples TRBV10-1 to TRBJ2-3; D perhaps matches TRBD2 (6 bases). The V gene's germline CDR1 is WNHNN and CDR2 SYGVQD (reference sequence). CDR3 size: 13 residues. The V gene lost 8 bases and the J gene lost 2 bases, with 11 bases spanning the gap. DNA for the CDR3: TGCGCCAGCGCGCGGGGACTCACAGATACGCAGTATTTT. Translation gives CASARGLTDTQYF.

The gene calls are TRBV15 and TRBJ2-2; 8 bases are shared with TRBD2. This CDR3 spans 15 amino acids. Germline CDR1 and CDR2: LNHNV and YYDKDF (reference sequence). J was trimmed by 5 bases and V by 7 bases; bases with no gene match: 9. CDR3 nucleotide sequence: TGTGCCACCATGTGGCCGGGAGGGCCGACCGGGGAGCTGTTTTTT. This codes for CATMWPGGPTGELFF.

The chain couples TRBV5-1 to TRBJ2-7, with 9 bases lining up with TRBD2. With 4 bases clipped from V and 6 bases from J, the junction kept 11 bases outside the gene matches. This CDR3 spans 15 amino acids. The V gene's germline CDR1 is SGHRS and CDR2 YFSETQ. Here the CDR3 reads CASSPLAGEMTEQYF. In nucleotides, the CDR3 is TGCGCCAGCAGCCCCTTAGCGGGGGAAATGACCGAGCAGTACTTC.

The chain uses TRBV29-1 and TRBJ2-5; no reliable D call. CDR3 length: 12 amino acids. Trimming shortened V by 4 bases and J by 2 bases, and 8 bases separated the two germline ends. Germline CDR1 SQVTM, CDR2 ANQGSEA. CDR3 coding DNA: TGCAGCGTTGTAACAGATCAAGAGACCCAGTACTTC. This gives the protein CSVVTDQETQYF.

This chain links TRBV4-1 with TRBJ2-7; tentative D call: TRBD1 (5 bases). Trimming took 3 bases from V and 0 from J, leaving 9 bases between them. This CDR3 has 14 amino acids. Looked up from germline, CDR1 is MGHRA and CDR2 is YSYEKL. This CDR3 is CASSQNRNSYEQYF. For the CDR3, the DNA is TGCGCCAGCAGCCAGAACAGGAACTCCTACGAGCAGTACTTC.

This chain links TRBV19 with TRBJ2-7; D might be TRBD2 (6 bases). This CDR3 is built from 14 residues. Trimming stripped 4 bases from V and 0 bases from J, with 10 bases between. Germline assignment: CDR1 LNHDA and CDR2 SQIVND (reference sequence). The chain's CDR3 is CASSRDWISYEQYF. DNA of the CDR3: TGTGCCAGTAGTAGGGACTGGATCTCCTACGAGCAGTACTTC.

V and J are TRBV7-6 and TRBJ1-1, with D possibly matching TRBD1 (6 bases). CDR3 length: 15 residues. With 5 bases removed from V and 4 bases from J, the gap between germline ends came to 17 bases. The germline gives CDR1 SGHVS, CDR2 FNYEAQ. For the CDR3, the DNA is TGTGCCAGCAGCCCGACACAGGGTCGGAGCACTGAAGCTTTCTTT. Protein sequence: CASSPTQGRSTEAFF.

The CDR3 DNA reads TGTGCCAGTACTAGCTCGTCTTACAATGAGCAGTTCTTC. Protein product: CASTSSSYNEQFF. The rearrangement joins TRBV11-2 to TRBJ2-1; D may be TRBD2 (6 bases). Per the germline V gene, CDR1 is SGHAT and CDR2 is FQNNGV. CDR3 length: 13 amino acids. Trimming stripped 9 bases from V and 4 bases from J, with 13 bases between. The full variable domain, rest sourced from reference TRBV11-2 and TRBJ2-1, is EAGVAQSPRYKIIEKRQSVAFWCNPISGHATLYWYQQILGQGPKLLIQFQNNGVVDDSQLPKDRFSAERLKGVDSTLKIQPAKLEDSAVYLCASTSSSYNEQFFGPGTRLTVL.

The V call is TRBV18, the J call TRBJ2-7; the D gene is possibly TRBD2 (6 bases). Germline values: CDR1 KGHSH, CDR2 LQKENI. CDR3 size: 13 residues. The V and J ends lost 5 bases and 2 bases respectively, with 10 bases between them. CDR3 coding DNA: TGTGCCAGCTCAACTAGCCAAACCTACGAGCAGTACTTC. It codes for CASSTSQTYEQYF.

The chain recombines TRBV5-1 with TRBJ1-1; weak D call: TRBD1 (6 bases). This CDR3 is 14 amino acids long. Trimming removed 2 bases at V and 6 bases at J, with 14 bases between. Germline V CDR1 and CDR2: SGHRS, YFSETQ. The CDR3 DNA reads TGCGCCAGCAGCTTAACGGGGGCGAATTCTGAAGCTTTCTTT. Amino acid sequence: CASSLTGANSEAFF.

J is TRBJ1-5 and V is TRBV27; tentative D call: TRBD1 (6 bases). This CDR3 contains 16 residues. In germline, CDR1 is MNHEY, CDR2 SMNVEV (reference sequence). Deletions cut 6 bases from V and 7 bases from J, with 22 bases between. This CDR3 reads CASSQLTGSGGQPQHF. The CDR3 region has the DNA TGTGCCAGCAGCCAACTCACAGGGTCGGGGGGCCAGCCCCAGCATTTT.

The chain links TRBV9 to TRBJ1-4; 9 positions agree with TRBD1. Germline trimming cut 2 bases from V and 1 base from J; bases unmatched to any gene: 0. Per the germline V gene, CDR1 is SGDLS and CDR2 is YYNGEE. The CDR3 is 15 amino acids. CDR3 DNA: TGTGCCAGCAGCGTGGACAGGGGAACTAATGAAAAACTGTTTTTT. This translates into CASSVDRGTNEKLFF.

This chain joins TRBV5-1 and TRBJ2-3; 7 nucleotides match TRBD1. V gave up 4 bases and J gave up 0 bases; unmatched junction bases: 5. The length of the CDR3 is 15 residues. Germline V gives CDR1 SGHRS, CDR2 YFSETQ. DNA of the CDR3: TGCGCCAGCAGCATGGGACAGACTAGCACAGATACGCAGTATTTT. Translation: CASSMGQTSTDTQYF.

The CDR3 DNA reads as TGTGCCAGCAGTTTAGGGGGGGGCGACTATGGCTACACCTTC. It encodes CASSLGGGDYGYTF. V and J are TRBV27 and TRBJ1-2, with D possibly TRBD1 on 6 matching bases. V dropped 2 bases and J dropped 3 bases, with 10 bases sitting between them. The germline CDR1 and CDR2 sequences are MNHEY and SMNVEV (reference sequence). The CDR3 is 14 residues long.

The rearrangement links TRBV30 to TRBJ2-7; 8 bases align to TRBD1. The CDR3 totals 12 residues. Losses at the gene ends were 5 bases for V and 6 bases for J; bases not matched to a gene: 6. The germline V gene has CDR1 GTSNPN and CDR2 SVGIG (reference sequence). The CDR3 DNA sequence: TGTGCCTGGGACAGGGGCGGTAGCGAGCAGTACTTC. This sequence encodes CAWDRGGSEQYF.

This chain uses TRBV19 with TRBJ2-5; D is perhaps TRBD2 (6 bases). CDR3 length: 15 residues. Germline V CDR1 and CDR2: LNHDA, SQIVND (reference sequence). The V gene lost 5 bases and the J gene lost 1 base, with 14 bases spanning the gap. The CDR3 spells CASSAIGSGQETQYF. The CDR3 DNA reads TGTGCCAGTAGTGCAATCGGGAGCGGCCAAGAGACCCAGTACTTC. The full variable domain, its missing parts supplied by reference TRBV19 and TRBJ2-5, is DGGITQSPKYLFRKEGQNVTLSCEQNLNHDAMYWYRQDPGQGLRLIYYSQIVNDFQKGDIAEGYSVSREKKESFPLTVTSAQKNPTAFYLCASSAIGSGQETQYFGPGTRLLVL.

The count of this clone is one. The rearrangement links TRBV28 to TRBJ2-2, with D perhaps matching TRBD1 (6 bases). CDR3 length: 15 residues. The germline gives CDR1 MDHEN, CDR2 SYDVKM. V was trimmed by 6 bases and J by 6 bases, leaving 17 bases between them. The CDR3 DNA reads TGTGCCAGCAGCGGAGCTAATACAGGGTCCGGGGAGCTGTTTTTT. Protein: CASSGANTGSGELFF. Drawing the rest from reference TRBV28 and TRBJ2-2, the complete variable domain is DVKVTQSSRYLVKRTGEKVFLECVQDMDHENMFWYRQDPGLGLRLIYFSYDVKMKEKGDIPEGYSVSREKKERFSLILESASTNQTSMYLCASSGANTGSGELFFGEGSRLTVL.